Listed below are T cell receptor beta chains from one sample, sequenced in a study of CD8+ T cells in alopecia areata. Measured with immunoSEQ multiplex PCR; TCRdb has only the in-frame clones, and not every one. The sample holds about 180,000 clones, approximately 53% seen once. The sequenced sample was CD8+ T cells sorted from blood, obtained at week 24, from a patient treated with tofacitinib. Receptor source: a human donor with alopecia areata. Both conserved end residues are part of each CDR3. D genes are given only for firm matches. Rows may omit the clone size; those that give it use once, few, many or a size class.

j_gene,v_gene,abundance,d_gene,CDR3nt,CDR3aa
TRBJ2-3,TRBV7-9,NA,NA,TGTGCCAGCAGCTTAGCGGCTTTAGACAGCACAGATACGCAGTATTTT,CASSLAALDSTDTQYF
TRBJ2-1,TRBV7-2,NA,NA,TGTGCCAGCAGCTTAGATGTCCCCTACAATGAGCAGTTCTTC,CASSLDVPYNEQFF
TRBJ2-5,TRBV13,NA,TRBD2,TGTGCCAGCAGCTATCGGACTAGCGGGGAATTCGGAGAGACCCAGTACTTC,CASSYRTSGEFGETQYF
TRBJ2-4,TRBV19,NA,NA,TGTGCCAGCCAGGACAGAGTCGTCAAAAACATTCAGTACTTC,CASQDRVVKNIQYF
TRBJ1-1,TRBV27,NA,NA,TGTGCCAGCATGTCACGCACTGAAGCTTTCTTT,CASMSRTEAFF
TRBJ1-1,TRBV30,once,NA,TGTGCCTGGAGTCAGATGAACACTGAAGCTTTCTTT,CAWSQMNTEAFF
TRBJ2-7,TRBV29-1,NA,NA,TGCAGCGTTGAAGGAAGTGGGTCATCGTTCTACGAGCAGTACTTC,CSVEGSGSSFYEQYF
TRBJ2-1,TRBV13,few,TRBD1,TGTGCCAGCAGCTCGTTACAAGACAGGGGGAGGTTCTTC,CASSSLQDRGRFF
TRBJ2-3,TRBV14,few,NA,TGTGCCAGCGCCCAGGGTTTCGCAGATACGCAGTATTTT,CASAQGFADTQYF
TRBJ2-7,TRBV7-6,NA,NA,TGTGCCAGCAGCTTAAGAGGAGGGAGATCAGAAGAGCAGTACTTC,CASSLRGGRSEEQYF
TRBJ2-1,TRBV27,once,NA,TGTGCCAGCAGTTTGGGGAAGGGGGTCGGTGAGCAGTTCTTC,CASSLGKGVGEQFF
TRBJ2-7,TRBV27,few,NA,TGTGCCAGCAGTTTCGGCAGGAGCTCCTACGAGCAGTACTTC,CASSFGRSSYEQYF
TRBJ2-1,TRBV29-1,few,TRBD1,TGCAGCGCCTTGGACAGGGCTGGAGATGAGCAGTTCTTC,CSALDRAGDEQFF
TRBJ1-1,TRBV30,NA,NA,TGTGCCTGGAGTCATACAGGGCCTGGGACTGAAGCTTTCTTT,CAWSHTGPGTEAFF
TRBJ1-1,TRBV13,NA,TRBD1,TGTGCCAGCAGCTTAGAGAGGGGGCGGAGGAACACTGAAGCTTTCTTT,CASSLERGRRNTEAFF
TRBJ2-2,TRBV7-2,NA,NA,TGTGCCACTGAAATCACCGGGGAGCTGTTTTTT,CATEITGELFF